The 2 T cell receptor beta chains below all came from one sample that was sequenced in a study of blood T cells in healthy people across ages. The second PCR ran about 6 to 12 cycles with a sample-barcoded 5' primer and J-beta primers. TCRdb re-derived calls from the 5' RACE reads in MiXCR, one entry per CDR3 protein. Altogether fewer than 1,200,000 distinct CDR3 sequences are present, 20% to 25% being singletons, with the ten largest covering around 0.75%. These same data were also listed under a study on T cells of mothers and their children.

Sequenced input: blood. The receptors stem from a girl aged 2-10 years in good health.

The chain combines TRBV6-5 with TRBJ2-2; tentatively, D is TRBD1 (7 bases). CDR3 length: 16 residues. CDR1 and CDR2 (germline): MNHEY, SVGAGI. Between the trimmed V and J ends, which lost 3 bases and 0 bases, there was a span of 11 bases. The chain's CDR3 is CASSYGGTANTGELFF. CDR3 nucleotides: TGTGCCAGCAGTTATGGCGGGACAGCGAACACCGGGGAGCTGTTTTTT.

The chain links TRBV7-9 to TRBJ2-5, with D maybe TRBD2 (6 bases). Trimming shortened V by 0 bases and J by 5 bases, and 13 bases separated the two germline ends. Germline V gene lookup returns CDR1 SEHNR and CDR2 FQNEAQ (reference sequence). The CDR3 has 15 residues. CDR3 bases: TGTGCCAGCAGCTTAGCCCGGGAGAGAGGGGAGACCCAGTACTTC. It encodes CASSLARERGETQYF.